Below, one T cell receptor (beta chain) is given with its context. No antigen is known for it. These data come from a study of T cell repertoires and HLA-DP antigens. Looking at the study overall: In vitro CD4+ alloreactivity was against HeLa-presented HLA-DP. One stimulator alloantigen differed from self by one groove amino acid; the other by ten.

Germline CDR1 and CDR2: SGHNT and YYREEE (reference sequence). The germline V and J ends were trimmed by 4 bases and 2 bases, with 25 bases remaining between them. The length of the CDR3 is 18 residues. Points from the study as a whole: Against one allele, clones undetected before culture averaged 36.3%; against the other, approximately 51%.

Primers targeted 54 TRBV and 13 TRBJ segments. Produced via immunoSEQ multiplex PCR; TCRdb's table is partial and in-frame only. The repertoire has about 89,000 clones, about 89% of them found once; the top ten carry about 1.5%. This clonotype was sampled from a man aged 45-65 years in good health and CMV-seronegative. The sequenced sample consisted of CD4+ T cells from PBMCs. This chain links TRBV5-4 with TRBJ2-7; possible D gene TRBD2, 7 bases. CDR3 sequence: CASSQDPGGQGRAYEQYF. CDR3 nucleotides: TGTGCCAGCAGCCAGGACCCTGGGGGGCAGGGGAGGGCCTACGAGCAGTACTTC.